Included here is one TCR beta chain sequence, with context. The data belong to a study of technical replicates of blood from several donors. CDR1 and CDR2 (germline): MNHEY, SVGAGI. CDR3 length: 14 residues. V gave up 5 bases and J gave up 4 bases; unmatched junction bases: 6. Using immunoSEQ multiplex PCR, the repertoire was profiled, and TCRdb retains in-frame clones only, with some absent. The sample contains roughly 90,000 clones, approximately 94% of which appear only once. This receptor was obtained from a human donor in good health. The rearrangement uses TRBV6-5 and TRBJ2-7; the match to TRBD1 covers 9 bases. The sample consisted of T cells isolated from PBMCs. CDR3 DNA: TGTGCCAGCAGTCGGCCCGGGACAGGGTACGAGCAGTACTTC. It is translated as CASSRPGTGYEQYF.